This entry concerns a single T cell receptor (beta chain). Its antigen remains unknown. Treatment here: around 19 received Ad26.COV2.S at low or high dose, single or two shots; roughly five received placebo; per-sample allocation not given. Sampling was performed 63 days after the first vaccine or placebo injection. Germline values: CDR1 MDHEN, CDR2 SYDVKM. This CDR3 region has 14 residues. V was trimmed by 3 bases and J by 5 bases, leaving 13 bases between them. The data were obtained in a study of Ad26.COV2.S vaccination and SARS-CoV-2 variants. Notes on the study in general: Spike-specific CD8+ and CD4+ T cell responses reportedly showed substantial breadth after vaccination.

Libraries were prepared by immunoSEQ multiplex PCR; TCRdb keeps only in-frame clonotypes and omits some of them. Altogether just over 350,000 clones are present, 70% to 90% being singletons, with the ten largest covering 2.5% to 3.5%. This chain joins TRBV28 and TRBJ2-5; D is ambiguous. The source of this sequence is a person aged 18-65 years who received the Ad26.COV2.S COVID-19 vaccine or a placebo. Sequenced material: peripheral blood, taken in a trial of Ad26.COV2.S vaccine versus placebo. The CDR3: CASSLVGLGETQYF. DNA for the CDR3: TGTGCCAGCAGTTTGGTGGGGTTAGGGGAGACCCAGTACTTC.